The 26 T cell receptor beta chains listed next were all sequenced from one sample in a study of OX40 agonist ivuxolimab in advanced cancers. Sequencing used immunoSEQ multiplex PCR; TCRdb keeps in-frame clones, though not all of them. The sample yields 40,000 or so clones, around 89% seen once. Sequencing used CD4+ or CD8+ T cells sorted from blood, obtained in a trial of the OX40 agonist ivuxolimab. These TCRs come from an adult with an advanced solid tumor such as melanoma, head and neck, liver or kidney cancer.

CDR3 sequence reads: CASSAGTGGRPLHF. As DNA, the CDR3 is TGTGCCAGCAGCGCAGGGACAGGCGGTCGGCCCCTCCACTTT. V is TRBV7-2 and J is TRBJ1-6; 8 positions match TRBD1. This CDR3 comprises 14 residues. The J segment lost 13 bases and the V segment lost 5 bases, leaving 10 bases of the junction unmatched. The germline V gene has CDR1 SGHTA and CDR2 FQGNSA.

V and J are TRBV7-9 and TRBJ1-1; TRBD1 is a possible D gene (5 bases). The V end was cut by 7 bases, the J end by 3 bases, with 15 bases between. The CDR3 runs to 14 residues. CDR1 and CDR2 (germline): SEHNR, FQNEAQ (reference sequence). The CDR3 spells CASKILSGDTEAFF. The CDR3 DNA follows: TGTGCCAGCAAAATCTTGTCGGGGGACACTGAAGCTTTCTTT.

This clone has just one count. The rearrangement uses TRBV2 and TRBJ1-2, with TRBD1 matching 7 bases. The CDR3 covers 14 residues. Looked up from germline, CDR1 is SNHLY and CDR2 is FYNNEI. The V and J ends lost 7 bases and 4 bases, in that order; junction bases with no gene match: 9. In nucleotides, the CDR3 is TGTGCCAGCACCGGACAGGCTATGTCCTATGGCTACACCTTC. Amino acids: CASTGQAMSYGYTF.

This chain connects TRBV5-4 to TRBJ2-7; 7 bases are shared with TRBD2. Trimming cost V 4 bases and J 0 bases; bases outside gene matches: 7. Germline V gene lookup returns CDR1 SGHNT and CDR2 YYREEE (reference sequence). This CDR3 spans 15 amino acids. The CDR3 protein is CASSLWRGSSYEQYF. As DNA, the CDR3 is TGTGCCAGCAGCCTATGGCGGGGGAGCTCCTACGAGCAGTACTTC.

This chain links TRBV19 with TRBJ2-7, with 7 bases matching TRBD2. The V segment lost 5 bases and the J segment 0 bases; nucleotides outside the gene matches: 7. Germline CDR1 LNHDA, CDR2 SQIVND (reference sequence). CDR3 length equals 15 residues. The CDR3 DNA sequence: TGTGCCAGTAGTGAATGGGCTAGCGGCTCCTACGAGCAGTACTTC. Its translation is CASSEWASGSYEQYF.

The rearrangement joins TRBV29-1 to TRBJ2-5; D gene uncertain. Per the germline V gene, CDR1 is SQVTM and CDR2 is ANQGSEA. The CDR3 is 13 residues long. Trimming removed 6 bases from V and 2 bases from J, with 13 bases in between. The CDR3 nucleotides read TGCAGCGTCCTAACGGGCCGACAAGAGACCCAGTACTTC. It is translated as CSVLTGRQETQYF.

V and J are TRBV11-3 and TRBJ1-3; D call uncertain. Trimming removed 5 bases from V and 6 bases from J, with 11 bases in between. The CDR3 is 13 residues long. Germline CDR1 is SGHNT and CDR2 is YENEEA. The CDR3 reads CASSPGGLNTIYF. The CDR3 DNA is TGTGCCAGCAGCCCCGGCGGTCTAAACACCATATATTTT. The variable domain in full, with the rest retrieved from reference TRBV11-3 and TRBJ1-3, is EAGVVQSPRYKIIEKKQPVAFWCNPISGHNTLYWYLQNLGQGPELLIRYENEEAVDDSQLPKDRFSAERLKGVDSTLKIQPAELGDSAVYLCASSPGGLNTIYFGEGSWLTVV.

The rearrangement joins TRBV7-3 to TRBJ2-3; D unresolved. The CDR3 sequence is 13 residues long. Germline V gene lookup returns CDR1 SGHTA and CDR2 FQGTGA. Trimming left V 5 bases short and J 3 bases short, with 9 bases between. CDR3 sequence (DNA): TGTGCCAGCAGCCCCCTTATTACAGATACGCAGTATTTT. Its translation is CASSPLITDTQYF. The complete variable domain, with remaining parts taken from reference TRBV7-3 and TRBJ2-3, reads GAGVSQTPSNKVTEKGKYVELRCDPISGHTALYWYRQSLGQGPEFLIYFQGTGAADDSGLPNDRFFAVRPEGSVSTLKIQRTERGDSAVYLCASSPLITDTQYFGPGTRLTVL.

The chain joins TRBV10-3 to TRBJ2-1; 8 positions agree with TRBD1. The V segment lost 6 bases and the J segment 4 bases; nucleotides outside the gene matches: 17. The CDR3 covers 18 residues. Germline V gives CDR1 ENHRY, CDR2 SYGVKD. The CDR3 sequence: CAISEGGQGQKSYNEQFF. DNA of the CDR3: TGTGCCATCAGCGAAGGAGGACAGGGTCAGAAGTCATACAATGAGCAGTTCTTC.

This clone was picked up a small number of times. The J gene is TRBJ1-2, the V gene TRBV4-2, with a possible D match to TRBD1 (6 bases). V lost 6 bases and J 8 bases, leaving 13 bases between the germline ends. Germline CDR1 is LGHNA and CDR2 is YNFKEQ. The CDR3 extends over 12 amino acids. The CDR3 protein is CASRGAAGGYTF. The CDR3 DNA reads TGTGCCAGCAGGGGGGCGGCAGGGGGCTACACCTTC.

The chain has TRBV6-6 and TRBJ1-2, with D unresolved. The CDR3 length is 11 residues. Per germline, CDR1 MNHNY and CDR2 SVGAGI (reference sequence). Trimming stripped 6 bases from V and 8 bases from J, with 10 bases between. CDR3 coding DNA: TGTGCCAGCAGGGAGACCGGGGGCTACACCTTC. Translation gives CASRETGGYTF.

This clone appeared a single time. V is TRBV7-2 and J is TRBJ1-1; D is uncertain. In germline, CDR1 is SGHTA, CDR2 FQGNSA. V was cut by 2 bases and J by 10 bases, with 14 bases left in between. The CDR3 is 13 residues long. The CDR3, as DNA: TGTGCCAGCAGCTTATCGTCGTCTATGCTAGCTTTCTTT. Its translation: CASSLSSSMLAFF.

The chain couples TRBV2 to TRBJ2-3, with 7 nucleotides matching TRBD1. Germline CDR1 reads SNHLY; CDR2 reads FYNNEI. V lost 5 bases and J lost 0; bases outside the gene matches: 2. CDR3 length equals 14 residues. CDR3 in DNA: TGTGCCAGCAGTTGGGACAGAAGCACAGATACGCAGTATTTT. Translating it yields CASSWDRSTDTQYF.

On this clone: Other DNA sequences in this sample translate to the same CDR3. V and J are TRBV5-1 and TRBJ2-2; D may correspond to TRBD1 or TRBD2 (5 bases each). CDR1 and CDR2 (germline): SGHRS, YFSETQ. This CDR3 comprises 15 residues. Deletions cut 6 bases from V and 11 bases from J, with 23 bases between. The CDR3 bases are TGCGCCAGCAAAAAAACCGGGACGCCGAGCGGAGAGCTGTTTTTT. This gives the protein CASKKTGTPSGELFF.

This rearrangement joins TRBV18 to TRBJ2-2, with a possible D match to TRBD2 (7 bases). CDR1 is KGHSH, CDR2 LQKENI, per germline. The V end was cut by 2 bases, the J end by 3 bases, with 13 bases between. The CDR3 length is 16 residues. The CDR3 loop reads CASSPVTGGDTGELFF. The CDR3 bases are TGTGCCAGCTCACCAGTGACGGGGGGCGACACCGGGGAGCTGTTTTTT.

This rearrangement joins TRBV6-1 to TRBJ1-2, with D tentatively TRBD1 (6 bases). V was clipped by 6 bases and J by 5 bases, with 19 bases between them. The CDR3 is 15 residues long. Germline V gene data show CDR1 as MNHNS and CDR2 as SASEGT. Here the CDR3 reads CASSPYRDTLYGYTF. The CDR3 DNA is TGTGCCAGCAGCCCTTACCGGGACACTTTATATGGCTACACCTTC.

The CDR3 loop is CASSYGGPIQETQYF. In DNA, the CDR3 is TGTGCCAGCAGTTATGGGGGACCCATCCAAGAGACCCAGTACTTC. The chain links TRBV6-6 to TRBJ2-5, with D perhaps assigned TRBD1 or TRBD2 (5 bases each). V was trimmed by 3 bases and J by 1 base, leaving 12 bases between them. Germline V gene lookup returns CDR1 MNHNY and CDR2 SVGAGI (reference sequence). The CDR3 runs 15 residues.

This clone was picked up one time. The V call is TRBV11-3, the J call TRBJ2-7; D may be TRBD1 (6 bases). Trimming removed 4 bases from V and 6 bases from J, with 16 bases in between. CDR3 length: 14 amino acids. The V gene's germline CDR1 is SGHNT and CDR2 YENEEA. In nucleotides, the CDR3 is TGTGCCAGCAGCTCACAGGGAAGGGGGAGCGAGCAGTACTTC. It is translated as CASSSQGRGSEQYF. The entire variable domain, with the rest obtained from reference TRBV11-3 and TRBJ2-7, is as follows: EAGVVQSPRYKIIEKKQPVAFWCNPISGHNTLYWYLQNLGQGPELLIRYENEEAVDDSQLPKDRFSAERLKGVDSTLKIQPAELGDSAVYLCASSSQGRGSEQYFGPGTRLTVT.

This clone was picked up one time. This chain links TRBV5-4 with TRBJ1-6; 10 nucleotides align to TRBD1. The CDR3 is 16 residues long. V dropped 4 bases and J dropped 8; count of bases not matched to a gene: 9. In germline, CDR1 is SGHNT, CDR2 YYREEE (reference sequence). CDR3 amino acids: CASSRTGGVVDSPLHF. CDR3 nucleotides: TGTGCCAGCAGCCGGACAGGGGGAGTTGTTGATTCACCCCTCCACTTT. Variable domain in full (rest from reference TRBV5-4 and TRBJ1-6): ETGVTQSPTHLIKTRGQQVTLRCSSQSGHNTVSWYQQALGQGPQFIFQYYREEENGRGNFPPRFSGLQFPNYSSELNVNALELDDSALYLCASSRTGGVVDSPLHFGNGTRLTVT.

The V and J genes are TRBV5-4 and TRBJ2-3, with D possibly TRBD2 on 5 matching bases. This CDR3 is built from 14 residues. Trimming removed 2 bases at V and 2 bases at J, with 9 bases between. From germline, CDR1 is SGHNT and CDR2 YYREEE (reference sequence). CDR3 residues: CASSFAGATDTQYF. In DNA, the CDR3 is TGTGCCAGCAGCTTTGCGGGCGCCACAGATACGCAGTATTTT.

This clone was seen a single time. The V and J genes are TRBV7-2 and TRBJ1-1; a weak D match, TRBD1 (6 bases). CDR3 length: 13 amino acids. V lost 5 bases to trimming and J lost 4 bases, with 11 bases between them. Looked up from germline, CDR1 is SGHTA and CDR2 is FQGNSA. Written as DNA, the CDR3 is TGTGCCAGCAGCGGGGACATTCCCACTGAAGCTTTCTTT. Protein sequence: CASSGDIPTEAFF.

This rearrangement joins TRBV5-6 to TRBJ1-5; D unresolved. The CDR3 runs to 12 residues. Trimming stripped 0 bases from V and 5 bases from J, with 3 bases between. Germline V gene sequence: CDR1 SGHDT, CDR2 YYEEEE. The CDR3 region has the DNA TGTGCCAGCAGCTTGGTGGATCAGCCCCAGCATTTT. It codes for CASSLVDQPQHF.

DNA for the CDR3: TGTGCCAGCAGCTTGGGACAGGGGGAAGCTTTCTTT. This codes for CASSLGQGEAFF. The V call is TRBV7-2, the J call TRBJ1-1; 10 nucleotides align to TRBD1. Germline assignment: CDR1 SGHTA and CDR2 FQGNSA. CDR3 length: 12 residues. With V trimmed by 3 bases and J by 8 bases, 0 bases remained unmatched.

The chain joins TRBV5-4 to TRBJ2-1, with 10 bases that match TRBD2. Germline V CDR1 and CDR2: SGHNT, YYREEE (reference sequence). Trimming took 6 bases from V and 6 from J; bases not matched to a gene: 15. The CDR3 is made up of 17 amino acids. The CDR3 nucleotides read TGTGCCAGCAACCCAGGGGGGCCTAGCGGGGGCCTCAATGAGCAGTTCTTC. Its protein product is CASNPGGPSGGLNEQFF.

V usage is TRBV7-9 and J usage is TRBJ2-1, with TRBD1 as a possible D gene (5 bases). The CDR3 runs 17 residues. CDR1 and CDR2 (germline): SEHNR, FQNEAQ (reference sequence). V was trimmed by 3 bases and J by 5 bases, leaving 20 bases between them. The CDR3 here is CASSFPRQGIMNNEQFF. DNA of the CDR3: TGTGCCAGCAGCTTTCCCCGCCAGGGTATCATGAACAATGAGCAGTTCTTC. Based on the CDR3 plus reference TRBV7-9 and TRBJ2-1, the full variable domain is DTGVSQNPRHKITKRGQNVTFRCDPISEHNRLYWYRQTLGQGPEFLTYFQNEAQLEKSRLLSDRFSAERPKGSFSTLEIQRTEQGDSAMYLCASSFPRQGIMNNEQFFGPGTRLTVL.

The chain links TRBV9 to TRBJ1-2, with D possibly being TRBD1 (5 bases). The CDR3 has 14 amino acids. CDR1 is SGDLS and CDR2 is YYNGEE in the germline V gene. Between the trimmed V and J ends, which lost 0 bases and 5 bases, there was a span of 11 bases. For the CDR3, the DNA is TGTGCCAGCAGCGTAGGTGCGGAGGGGTATGGCTACACCTTC. Translation gives CASSVGAEGYGYTF.